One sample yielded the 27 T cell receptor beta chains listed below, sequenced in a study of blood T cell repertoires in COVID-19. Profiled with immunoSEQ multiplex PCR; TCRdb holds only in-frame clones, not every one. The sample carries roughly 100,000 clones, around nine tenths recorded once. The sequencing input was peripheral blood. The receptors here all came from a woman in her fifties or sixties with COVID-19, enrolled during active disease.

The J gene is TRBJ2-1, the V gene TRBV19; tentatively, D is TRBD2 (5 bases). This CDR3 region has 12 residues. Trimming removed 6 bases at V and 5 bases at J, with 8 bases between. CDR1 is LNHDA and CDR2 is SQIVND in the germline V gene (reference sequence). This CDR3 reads CASRARDNEQFF. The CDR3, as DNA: TGTGCCAGTAGAGCGAGGGACAATGAGCAGTTCTTC.

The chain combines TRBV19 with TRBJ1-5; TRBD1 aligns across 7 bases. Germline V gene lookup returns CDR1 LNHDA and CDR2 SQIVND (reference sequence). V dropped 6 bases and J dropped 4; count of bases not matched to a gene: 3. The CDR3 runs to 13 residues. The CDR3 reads CASSDRVNQPQHF. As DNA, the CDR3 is TGTGCCAGTAGCGACAGGGTGAATCAGCCCCAGCATTTT. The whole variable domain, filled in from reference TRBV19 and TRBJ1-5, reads DGGITQSPKYLFRKEGQNVTLSCEQNLNHDAMYWYRQDPGQGLRLIYYSQIVNDFQKGDIAEGYSVSREKKESFPLTVTSAQKNPTAFYLCASSDRVNQPQHFGDGTRLSIL.

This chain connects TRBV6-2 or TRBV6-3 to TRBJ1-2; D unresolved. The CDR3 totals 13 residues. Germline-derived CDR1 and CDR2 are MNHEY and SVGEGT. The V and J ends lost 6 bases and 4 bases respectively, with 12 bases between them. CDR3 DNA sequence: TGTGCCAGCAGCCAACAGAAAACCTATGGCTACACCTTC. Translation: CASSQQKTYGYTF.

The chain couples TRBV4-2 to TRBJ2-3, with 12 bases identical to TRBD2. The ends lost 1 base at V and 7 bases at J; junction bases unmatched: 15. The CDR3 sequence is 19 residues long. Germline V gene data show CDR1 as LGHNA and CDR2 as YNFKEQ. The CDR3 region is CASSQGPRASGGALNTQYF. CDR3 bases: TGTGCCAGCAGCCAAGGCCCCCGTGCTAGCGGGGGGGCCCTAAATACGCAGTATTTT.

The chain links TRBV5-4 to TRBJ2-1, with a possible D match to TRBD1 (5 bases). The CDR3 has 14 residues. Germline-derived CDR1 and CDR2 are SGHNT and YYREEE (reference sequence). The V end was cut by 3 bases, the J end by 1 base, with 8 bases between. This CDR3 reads CASSWQGSYNEQFF. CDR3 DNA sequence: TGTGCCAGCAGCTGGCAGGGTTCCTACAATGAGCAGTTCTTC.

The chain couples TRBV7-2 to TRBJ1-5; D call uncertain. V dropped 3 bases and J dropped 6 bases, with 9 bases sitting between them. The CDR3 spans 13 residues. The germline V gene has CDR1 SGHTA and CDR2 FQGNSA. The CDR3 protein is CASSFRGSQPQHF. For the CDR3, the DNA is TGTGCCAGCAGCTTCAGAGGGTCTCAGCCCCAGCATTTT.

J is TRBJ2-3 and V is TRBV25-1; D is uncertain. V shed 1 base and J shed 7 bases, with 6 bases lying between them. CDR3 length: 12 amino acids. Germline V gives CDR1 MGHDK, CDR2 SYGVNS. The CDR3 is CASSEFIHTQYF. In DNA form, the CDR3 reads TGTGCCAGCAGTGAATTCATTCATACGCAGTATTTT.

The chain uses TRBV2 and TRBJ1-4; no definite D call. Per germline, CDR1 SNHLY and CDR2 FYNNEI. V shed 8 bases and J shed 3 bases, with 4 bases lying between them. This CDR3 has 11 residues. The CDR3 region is CASVANEKLFF. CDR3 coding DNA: TGTGCCAGCGTAGCTAATGAAAAACTGTTTTTT.

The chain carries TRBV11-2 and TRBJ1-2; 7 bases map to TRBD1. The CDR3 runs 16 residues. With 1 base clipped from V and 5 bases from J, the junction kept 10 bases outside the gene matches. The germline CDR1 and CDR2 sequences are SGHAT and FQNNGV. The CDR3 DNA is TGTGCCAGCAGCTTAGGAGGGGGCAGGGTCGAATATGGCTACACCTTC. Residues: CASSLGGGRVEYGYTF.

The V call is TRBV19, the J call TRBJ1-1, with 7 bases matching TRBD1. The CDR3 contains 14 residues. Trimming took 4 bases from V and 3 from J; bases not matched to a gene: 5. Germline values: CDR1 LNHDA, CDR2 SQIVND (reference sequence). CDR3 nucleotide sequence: TGTGCCAGTAGTAAAGGGACAGCCTACACTGAAGCTTTCTTT. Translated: CASSKGTAYTEAFF.

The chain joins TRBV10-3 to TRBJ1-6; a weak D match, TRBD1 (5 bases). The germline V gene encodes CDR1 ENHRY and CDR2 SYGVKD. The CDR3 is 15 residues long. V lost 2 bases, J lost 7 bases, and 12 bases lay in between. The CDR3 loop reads CAISEGGLGNSPLHF. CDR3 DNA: TGTGCCATCAGTGAGGGGGGGTTGGGAAATTCACCCCTCCACTTT.

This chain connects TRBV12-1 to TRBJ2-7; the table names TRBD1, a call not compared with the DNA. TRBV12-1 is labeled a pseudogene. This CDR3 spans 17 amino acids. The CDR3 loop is CASSPSPVAPSSYEQYV. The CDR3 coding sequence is TGTGCCAGCAGCCCCTCTCCCGTGGCCCCCAGCTCCTACGAGCAGTACGTC.

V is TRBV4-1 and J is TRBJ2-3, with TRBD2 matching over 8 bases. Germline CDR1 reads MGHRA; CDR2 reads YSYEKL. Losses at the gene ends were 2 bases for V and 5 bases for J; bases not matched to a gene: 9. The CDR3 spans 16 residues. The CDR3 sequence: CASSQPLLAVKDTQYF. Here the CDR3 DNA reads TGCGCCAGCAGCCAACCTCTACTAGCGGTTAAAGATACGCAGTATTTT.

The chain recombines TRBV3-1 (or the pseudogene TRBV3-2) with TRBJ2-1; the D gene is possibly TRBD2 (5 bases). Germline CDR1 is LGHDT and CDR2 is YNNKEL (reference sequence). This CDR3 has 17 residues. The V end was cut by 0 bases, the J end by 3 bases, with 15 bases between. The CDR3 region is CASSQDLRGSLYNEQFF. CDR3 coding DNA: TGTGCCAGCAGCCAAGATCTGCGAGGGAGTCTCTACAATGAGCAGTTCTTC.

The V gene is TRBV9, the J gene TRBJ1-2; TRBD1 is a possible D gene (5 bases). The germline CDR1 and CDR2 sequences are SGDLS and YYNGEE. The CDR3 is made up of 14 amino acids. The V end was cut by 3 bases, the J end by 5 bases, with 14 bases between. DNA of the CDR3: TGTGCCAGCAGCGAAAGGGGTTGGGGATATGGCTACACCTTC. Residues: CASSERGWGYGYTF.

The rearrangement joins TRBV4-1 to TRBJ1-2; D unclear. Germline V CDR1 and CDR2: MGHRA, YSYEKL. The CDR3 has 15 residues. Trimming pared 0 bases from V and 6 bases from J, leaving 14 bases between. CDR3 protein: CASSQESLGKHGYTF. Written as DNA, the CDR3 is TGCGCCAGCAGCCAAGAGAGTCTAGGAAAGCATGGCTACACCTTC.

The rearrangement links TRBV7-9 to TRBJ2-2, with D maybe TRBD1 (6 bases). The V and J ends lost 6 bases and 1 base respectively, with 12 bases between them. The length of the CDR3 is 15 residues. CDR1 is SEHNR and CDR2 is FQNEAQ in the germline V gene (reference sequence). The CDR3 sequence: CASSWEGGNTGELFF. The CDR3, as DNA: TGTGCCAGCAGTTGGGAAGGGGGGAACACCGGGGAGCTGTTTTTT.

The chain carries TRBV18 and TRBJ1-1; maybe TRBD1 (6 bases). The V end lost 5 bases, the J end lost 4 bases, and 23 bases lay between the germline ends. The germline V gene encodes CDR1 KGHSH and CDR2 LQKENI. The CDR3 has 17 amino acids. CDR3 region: CASSTTSVGAVGTEAFF. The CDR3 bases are TGTGCCAGCTCAACCACCTCAGTGGGGGCTGTCGGCACTGAAGCTTTCTTT.

CDR3 nucleotide sequence: TGTGCCAGCAGCTCCCTCGGGACTAGCGGGGGGGGTGAGCAGTTCTTC. Protein product: CASSSLGTSGGGEQFF. The chain recombines TRBV13 with TRBJ2-1; 16 bases match TRBD2. J gave up 9 bases and V 4 bases, and 6 bases lay outside the gene matches. CDR1 and CDR2 from the germline V gene are PRHDT and FYEKMQ (reference sequence). The CDR3 totals 16 residues.

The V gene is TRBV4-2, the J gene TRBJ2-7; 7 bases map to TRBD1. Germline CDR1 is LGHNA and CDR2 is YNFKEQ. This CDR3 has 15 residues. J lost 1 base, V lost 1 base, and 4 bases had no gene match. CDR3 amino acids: CASSQADRNSYEQYF. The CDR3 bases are TGTGCCAGCAGCCAAGCGGACAGGAATTCCTACGAGCAGTACTTC.

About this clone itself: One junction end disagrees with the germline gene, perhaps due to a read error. CDR3 protein: CASNLGTANTDTQYF. CDR3 bases: TGTGCCAGCAACTTAGGGACAGCAAACACAGATACGCAGTATTTT. The V gene is TRBV7-6, the J gene TRBJ2-3, with 7 nucleotides matching TRBD1. CDR3 length equals 15 residues. Looked up from germline, CDR1 is SGHVS and CDR2 is FNYEAQ.

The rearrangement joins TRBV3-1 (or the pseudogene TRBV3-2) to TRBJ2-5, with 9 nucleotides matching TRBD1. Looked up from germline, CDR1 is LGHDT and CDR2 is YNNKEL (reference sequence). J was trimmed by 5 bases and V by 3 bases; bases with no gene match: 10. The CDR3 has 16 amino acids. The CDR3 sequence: CASSHGTGSDRETQYF. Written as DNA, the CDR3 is TGTGCCAGCAGCCACGGGACAGGGAGCGACCGGGAGACCCAGTACTTC.

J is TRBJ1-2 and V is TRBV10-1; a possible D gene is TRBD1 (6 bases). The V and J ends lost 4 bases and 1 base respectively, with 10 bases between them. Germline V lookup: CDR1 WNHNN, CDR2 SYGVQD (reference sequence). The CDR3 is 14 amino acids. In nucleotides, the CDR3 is TGCGCCAGCAGTGGCACAGGGAATAACTATGGCTACACCTTC. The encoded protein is CASSGTGNNYGYTF.

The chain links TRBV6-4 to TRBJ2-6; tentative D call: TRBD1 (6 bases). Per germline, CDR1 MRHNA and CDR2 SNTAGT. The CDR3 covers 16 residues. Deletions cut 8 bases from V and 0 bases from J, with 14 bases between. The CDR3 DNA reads TGTGCCAGCGGAAAGGGACAATTCTCTGGGGCCAACGTCCTGACTTTC. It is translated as CASGKGQFSGANVLTF.

CDR3 protein: CASSPRIQRQGSYGYTF. CDR3 in DNA: TGTGCCAGCAGCCCCAGAATCCAAAGACAGGGTAGCTATGGCTACACCTTC. The chain joins TRBV7-8 to TRBJ1-2, with 7 bases lining up with TRBD1. This CDR3 is built from 17 residues. With V trimmed by 5 bases and J by 4 bases, 16 bases remained unmatched. Germline V gene data show CDR1 as SGHVS and CDR2 as FQNEAQ.

The CDR3 reads CATSDSMTGPAGELFF. CDR3 coding DNA: TGTGCCACCAGTGATTCGATGACAGGACCGGCCGGGGAGCTGTTTTTT. The chain uses TRBV24-1 and TRBJ2-2, with a weak D call TRBD1 (6 bases). The CDR3 spans 16 residues. Germline V CDR1 and CDR2: KGHDR, SFDVKD. V lost 2 bases and J 6 bases, leaving 15 bases between the germline ends.

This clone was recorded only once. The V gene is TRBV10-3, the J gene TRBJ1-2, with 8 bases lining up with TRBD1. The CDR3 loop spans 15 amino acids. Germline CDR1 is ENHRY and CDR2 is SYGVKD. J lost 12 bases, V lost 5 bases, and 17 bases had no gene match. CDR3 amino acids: CAISTQQGQDNPHTF. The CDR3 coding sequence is TGTGCCATCAGTACGCAACAGGGACAGGACAATCCCCACACCTTC.